This T cell receptor (beta chain) emerged from a study of T cell responses to AZD1222 COVID-19 vaccine. Turning to the study itself: Second doses that came at about 4 or about 12 weeks were put together.

This table comes from immunoSEQ multiplex PCR, and its TCRdb copy is limited to in-frame clones, with some not included. The repertoire holds around 120,000 clones, approximately 85% seen once, with roughly 1.7% in the top ten. The CDR3 sequence is 17 residues long. On this clone itself: Its antigen remains unknown.

Broader study findings: Spike was spanned by vaccine-associated CD4 TCRs, which were dominant at 160-218 and 743-854.

The sequenced sample was peripheral blood, obtained on day 0 of AZD1222 vaccination. The clonotype was recovered from an adult in good health. The chain uses TRBV21-1 and TRBJ1-3; the table's D gene call, TRBD1, was not cross checked with the DNA. TRBV21-1 is given as a pseudogene. DNA of the CDR3: TGTGCCAGCAGCAATACTCGGACATCCTTCTCTGGAAACACCATATATTTT. Translating it yields CASSNTRTSFSGNTIYF.